Listed here are 12 T cell receptor beta chains from one sample, sequenced in a study of cytotoxic CD8 clonotypes in ibrutinib-treated CLL (dated by TCRdb to about 2021). This sample's time point label indicates: approximately 25 months on ibrutinib. Libraries were made using the immunoSEQ multiplex PCR assay. TCRdb stores this immuneACCESS table with in-frame sequences only. Part of the clones is absent; in the studies checked, under half of the shortfall reflects unresolved V genes, and no reason is known for the rest. Within this sample are some 200,000 clones, with about 72% of them counted one time only. Of the sample, around an eighth falls within the top ten clones. The specimen was PBMCs, collected after 24 months of ibrutinib treatment. The receptors were sampled from a human donor with chronic lymphocytic leukemia.

This clone appeared once. The rearrangement joins TRBV2 to TRBJ2-2; the D gene is possibly TRBD1 (6 bases). The germline V gene encodes CDR1 SNHLY and CDR2 FYNNEI. Trimming took 7 bases from V and 2 from J, leaving 11 bases between them. The CDR3 has 14 residues. The CDR3 loop is CASTAGTNTGELFF. The CDR3 coding sequence is TGTGCCAGCACCGCCGGGACAAACACCGGGGAGCTGTTTTTT.

The chain couples TRBV7-2 to TRBJ1-2, with 9 bases matching TRBD1. This CDR3 spans 13 amino acids. V was clipped by 5 bases and J by 5 bases; unmatched bases: 3. Germline V lookup: CDR1 SGHTA, CDR2 FQGNSA. As DNA, the CDR3 is TGTGCCAGCAGCACGGGACAGGGATATGGCTACACCTTC. It encodes CASSTGQGYGYTF. Based on the CDR3 plus reference TRBV7-2 and TRBJ1-2, the full variable domain is GAGVSQSPSNKVTEKGKDVELRCDPISGHTALYWYRQSLGQGLEFLIYFQGNSAPDKSGLPSDRFSAERTGGSVSTLTIQRTQQEDSAVYLCASSTGQGYGYTFGSGTRLTVV.

V gene TRBV6-1 combines with J gene TRBJ2-3; D remains ambiguous. The ends were cut back, 2 bases at V and 1 base at J, with 4 bases in the middle. The CDR3 totals 13 residues. Germline V CDR1 and CDR2: MNHNS, SASEGT. CDR3 protein: CASSEIGTDTQYF. CDR3 coding DNA: TGTGCCAGCAGTGAAATAGGCACAGATACGCAGTATTTT.

This clone was seen only a few times. The rearrangement uses TRBV7-3 and TRBJ2-7; TRBD1 aligns across 9 bases. Germline values: CDR1 SGHTA, CDR2 FQGTGA. Germline trimming cut 4 bases from V and 6 bases from J; bases unmatched to any gene: 4. The CDR3 covers 13 residues. This chain's CDR3 is CASSSPGQGEQYF. CDR3 sequence (DNA): TGTGCCAGCAGCTCCCCGGGACAGGGCGAGCAGTACTTC.

Written as DNA, the CDR3 is TGCGCCAGCAGCTTGGTTGCGACTAGCGGGCAAGAGACCCAGTACTTC. Its translation: CASSLVATSGQETQYF. The chain couples TRBV5-1 to TRBJ2-5, with TRBD2 identical over 10 bases. CDR3 size: 16 residues. The germline V gene encodes CDR1 SGHRS and CDR2 YFSETQ. Germline trimming cut 0 bases from V and 2 bases from J; bases unmatched to any gene: 4.

The chain recombines TRBV10-3 with TRBJ2-7; tentative D call: TRBD1 (5 bases). The CDR3 has 11 residues. Germline V gives CDR1 ENHRY, CDR2 SYGVKD. V dropped 4 bases and J dropped 6 bases, with 7 bases sitting between them. This chain's CDR3 is CAISGDSEQYF. DNA for the CDR3: TGTGCCATCAGTGGAGACAGCGAGCAGTACTTC.

The chain uses TRBV28 and TRBJ1-2; D uncertain. Germline values: CDR1 MDHEN, CDR2 SYDVKM. Trimming stripped 2 bases from V and 5 bases from J, with 6 bases between. This CDR3 has 12 residues. In DNA, the CDR3 is TGTGCCAGCAGTTTAAGACCGTATGGCTACACCTTC. Encoded protein: CASSLRPYGYTF.

CDR3 coding DNA: TGCAGCGTGGAGGGACACATGGAGACCCAGTACTTC. Amino acids: CSVEGHMETQYF. This rearrangement joins TRBV29-1 to TRBJ2-5; D may match TRBD1 or TRBD2 (6 bases each). Trimming stripped 6 bases from V and 5 bases from J, with 13 bases between. The germline gives CDR1 SQVTM, CDR2 ANQGSEA. The CDR3 spans 12 residues. Together with reference TRBV29-1 and TRBJ2-5, the CDR3 gives the full variable domain: SAVISQKPSRDICQRGTSLTIQCQVDSQVTMMFWYRQQPGQSLTLIATANQGSEATYESGFVIDKFPISRPNLTFSTLTVSNMSPEDSSIYLCSVEGHMETQYFGPGTRLLVL.

This chain connects TRBV30 to TRBJ1-1, with D unclear. The CDR3 has 13 amino acids. The V and J ends lost 3 bases and 2 bases respectively, with 10 bases between them. Germline V gene lookup returns CDR1 GTSNPN and CDR2 SVGIG (reference sequence). The CDR3 region is CAWRYSRNTEAFF. The CDR3 coding sequence is TGTGCCTGGAGGTATTCCAGAAACACTGAAGCTTTCTTT. Based on the CDR3 plus reference TRBV30 and TRBJ1-1, the full variable domain is SQTIHQWPATLVQPVGSPLSLECTVEGTSNPNLYWYRQAAGRGLQLLFYSVGIGQISSEVPQNLSASRPQDRQFILSSKKLLLSDSGFYLCAWRYSRNTEAFFGQGTRLTVV.

The V gene is TRBV2, the J gene TRBJ2-1; D unclear. The CDR3 is 10 amino acids. The V and J ends lost 4 bases and 6 bases respectively, with 1 base between them. The germline gives CDR1 SNHLY, CDR2 FYNNEI. The CDR3 sequence: CASSGNEQFF. The CDR3 DNA sequence: TGTGCCAGCAGTGGCAATGAGCAGTTCTTC.

The chain recombines TRBV27 with TRBJ2-2, with TRBD1 matching over 7 bases. The CDR3 loop spans 17 amino acids. Germline CDR1 is MNHEY and CDR2 is SMNVEV (reference sequence). V dropped 0 bases and J dropped 3; count of bases not matched to a gene: 7. The CDR3 coding sequence is TGTGCCAGCAGTTTATCGGGGGCAGGGGGTTACACCGGGGAGCTGTTTTTT. Its protein product is CASSLSGAGGYTGELFF.

J is TRBJ2-1 and V is TRBV7-2; 10 bases fit TRBD2. This CDR3 is 15 amino acids long. Germline V gene lookup returns CDR1 SGHTA and CDR2 FQGNSA. With V trimmed by 6 bases and J by 2 bases, 4 bases remained unmatched. The CDR3 sequence is CASRLAGQPYNEQFF. The CDR3 DNA is TGTGCCAGCAGACTAGCGGGACAACCCTACAATGAGCAGTTCTTC.